These 11 T cell receptor beta chains share one sample of origin, sequenced in a study of CD8+ T cells in alopecia areata. Regarding treatment: oral pan-JAK inhibitor, 5-10 mg twice daily. As the sequencing template, cDNA was produced by extracting RNA and reverse transcribing it. This table comes from immunoSEQ multiplex PCR, and its TCRdb copy is limited to in-frame clones, with some not included. The sample holds about 210,000 clones, less than 45% seen once. Specimen: CD4+ T cells sorted from blood, collected between weeks 30 and 35, from a patient treated with tofacitinib. The receptor set was obtained from a human donor with alopecia areata.

The rearrangement joins TRBV4-2 to TRBJ2-3, with D unresolved. The CDR3 contains 14 residues. Between the trimmed V and J ends, which lost 1 base and 1 base, there was a span of 6 bases. Germline V lookup: CDR1 LGHNA, CDR2 YNFKEQ. The CDR3 bases are TGTGCCAGCAGCCAAGGGGGTGGCACAGATACGCAGTATTTT. Protein sequence: CASSQGGGTDTQYF.

This clone was seen a handful of times. The chain links TRBV5-1 to TRBJ1-2, with 10 bases lining up with TRBD1. This CDR3 contains 13 residues. V trimming: 4 bases; J trimming: 7 bases; junction bases outside the gene matches: 4. Germline lookup yields CDR1 SGHRS and CDR2 YFSETQ. CDR3 protein: CASSPGQGPGYTF. For the CDR3, the DNA is TGCGCCAGCAGCCCGGGACAGGGGCCTGGCTACACCTTC.

The rearrangement links TRBV6-1 to TRBJ1-6; D not certain. Germline V gives CDR1 MNHNS, CDR2 SASEGT. The CDR3 spans 14 residues. V was clipped by 2 bases and J by 5 bases, with 7 bases between them. The CDR3 loop reads CASSEYRDNSPLHF. The CDR3 coding sequence is TGTGCCAGCAGTGAATACAGAGATAATTCACCCCTCCACTTT.

The V call is TRBV7-9, the J call TRBJ1-1, with D possibly TRBD1 on 5 matching bases. The CDR3 contains 14 residues. Trimming took off 3 bases at V and 1 base at J, with 9 bases between the two ends. Germline V lookup: CDR1 SEHNR, CDR2 FQNEAQ (reference sequence). The CDR3, as DNA: TGTGCCAGCAGCTTCGCGGGACGGAACACTGAAGCTTTCTTT. It codes for CASSFAGRNTEAFF.

The CDR3 loop reads CASSETIGGRYYGYTF. The CDR3 nucleotides read TGTGCCAGCAGTGAAACCATTGGCGGCAGGTATTATGGCTACACCTTC. The gene calls are TRBV6-1 and TRBJ1-2, with D unresolved. Germline lookup yields CDR1 MNHNS and CDR2 SASEGT. The CDR3 runs to 16 residues. V was pared by 2 bases and J by 5 bases, with 18 bases between.

This rearrangement joins TRBV30 to TRBJ1-2, with D unclear. The CDR3 is 18 amino acids. From germline, CDR1 is GTSNPN and CDR2 SVGIG (reference sequence). The V end was cut by 2 bases, the J end by 8 bases, with 30 bases between. The chain's CDR3 is CAWSLTMLRDRFRRGYTF. CDR3 coding DNA: TGTGCCTGGAGTCTGACGATGCTGAGAGATCGCTTTAGGAGGGGCTACACCTTC.

This clone has more than one count but fewer than ten. The CDR3 here is CASRPLGGYGYTF. CDR3 in DNA: TGTGCCAGCAGGCCCTTGGGGGGCTATGGCTACACCTTC. The J gene is TRBJ1-2, the V gene TRBV7-9; tentative D call: TRBD1 (5 bases). With 6 bases removed from V and 4 bases from J, the gap between germline ends came to 12 bases. This CDR3 spans 13 amino acids. Germline V lookup: CDR1 SEHNR, CDR2 FQNEAQ (reference sequence).

This clone was seen only a few times. The chain carries TRBV29-1 and TRBJ1-1, with D tentatively TRBD1 (5 bases). The CDR3 runs 14 residues. The V gene's germline CDR1 is SQVTM and CDR2 ANQGSEA. The V gene lost 0 bases and the J gene lost 4 bases, with 12 bases spanning the gap. CDR3 sequence (DNA): TGCAGCGTTGAAGATGGAATGGGGCCCACTGAAGCTTTCTTT. This sequence encodes CSVEDGMGPTEAFF.

This clone was found a few times. The rearrangement joins TRBV6-5 to TRBJ1-2, with D perhaps matching TRBD1 (6 bases). The CDR3 is 12 residues long. The germline V and J ends were trimmed by 10 bases and 1 base, with 10 bases remaining between them. CDR1 is MNHEY, CDR2 SVGAGI, per germline. In DNA, the CDR3 is TGTGCCACTAGACAGGTTAACTATGGCTACACCTTC. It codes for CATRQVNYGYTF.

The V and J genes are TRBV30 and TRBJ1-4; D gene unclear. CDR1 is GTSNPN and CDR2 is SVGIG in the germline V gene (reference sequence). This CDR3 contains 12 residues. The V gene lost 1 base and the J gene lost 6 bases, with 6 bases spanning the gap. The CDR3 bases are TGTGCCTGGAGTGGGGGAGATGAAAAACTGTTTTTT. Translation: CAWSGGDEKLFF.

The chain joins TRBV9 to TRBJ1-2; D possibly corresponds to TRBD1 (5 bases). The CDR3 has 14 amino acids. Deletions cut 4 bases from V and 3 bases from J, with 13 bases between. CDR1 is SGDLS and CDR2 is YYNGEE in the germline V gene. The CDR3 sequence is CASSPGTEYYGYTF. In nucleotides, the CDR3 is TGTGCCAGCAGCCCCGGGACGGAATACTATGGCTACACCTTC.